This TCR beta chain stems from a study of vaccination and CD4 T cells after COVID-19. Whole-study context: Convalescent participants consisted of six males and four females, two being Hispanic.

The treatment denotes: approximately nine-day PBMC culture with coronavirus spike peptide pools or control peptides (ViraFEST assay). Pre-COVID-19 pandemic sampling (2011-2018) yielded the unexposed donor's CD4+ T cells. ViraFEST grew antigen-specific T cells using peptide pools, then sequenced TCRs. Of note for this clonotype: Its antigen is still unknown.

The CDR3 loop spans 13 amino acids. Germline lookup yields CDR1 MRHNA and CDR2 SNTAGT. With 0 bases removed from V and 5 bases from J, the gap between germline ends came to 5 bases. CD4+ T cells that had been cultured provided DNA sequenced with the Oncomine TCR Beta short-read assay. Genomic DNA from cultured CD4+ T cells was extracted. TCRdb analysed the PCR reads with MiXCR anew, one entry per CDR3 protein. The table has about 7,000 distinct CDR3 sequences, roughly 50% seen once. This TCR was recovered from a human donor in good health. This rearrangement joins TRBV6-4 to TRBJ2-1; D is perhaps TRBD1 or TRBD2 (5 bases each). Sequencing was done on a sample of CD4+ T cells from blood, cultured in vitro. The CDR3 coding sequence is TGTGCCAGCAGTGACTCGGGACACAATGAGCAGTTCTTC. It encodes CASSDSGHNEQFF.